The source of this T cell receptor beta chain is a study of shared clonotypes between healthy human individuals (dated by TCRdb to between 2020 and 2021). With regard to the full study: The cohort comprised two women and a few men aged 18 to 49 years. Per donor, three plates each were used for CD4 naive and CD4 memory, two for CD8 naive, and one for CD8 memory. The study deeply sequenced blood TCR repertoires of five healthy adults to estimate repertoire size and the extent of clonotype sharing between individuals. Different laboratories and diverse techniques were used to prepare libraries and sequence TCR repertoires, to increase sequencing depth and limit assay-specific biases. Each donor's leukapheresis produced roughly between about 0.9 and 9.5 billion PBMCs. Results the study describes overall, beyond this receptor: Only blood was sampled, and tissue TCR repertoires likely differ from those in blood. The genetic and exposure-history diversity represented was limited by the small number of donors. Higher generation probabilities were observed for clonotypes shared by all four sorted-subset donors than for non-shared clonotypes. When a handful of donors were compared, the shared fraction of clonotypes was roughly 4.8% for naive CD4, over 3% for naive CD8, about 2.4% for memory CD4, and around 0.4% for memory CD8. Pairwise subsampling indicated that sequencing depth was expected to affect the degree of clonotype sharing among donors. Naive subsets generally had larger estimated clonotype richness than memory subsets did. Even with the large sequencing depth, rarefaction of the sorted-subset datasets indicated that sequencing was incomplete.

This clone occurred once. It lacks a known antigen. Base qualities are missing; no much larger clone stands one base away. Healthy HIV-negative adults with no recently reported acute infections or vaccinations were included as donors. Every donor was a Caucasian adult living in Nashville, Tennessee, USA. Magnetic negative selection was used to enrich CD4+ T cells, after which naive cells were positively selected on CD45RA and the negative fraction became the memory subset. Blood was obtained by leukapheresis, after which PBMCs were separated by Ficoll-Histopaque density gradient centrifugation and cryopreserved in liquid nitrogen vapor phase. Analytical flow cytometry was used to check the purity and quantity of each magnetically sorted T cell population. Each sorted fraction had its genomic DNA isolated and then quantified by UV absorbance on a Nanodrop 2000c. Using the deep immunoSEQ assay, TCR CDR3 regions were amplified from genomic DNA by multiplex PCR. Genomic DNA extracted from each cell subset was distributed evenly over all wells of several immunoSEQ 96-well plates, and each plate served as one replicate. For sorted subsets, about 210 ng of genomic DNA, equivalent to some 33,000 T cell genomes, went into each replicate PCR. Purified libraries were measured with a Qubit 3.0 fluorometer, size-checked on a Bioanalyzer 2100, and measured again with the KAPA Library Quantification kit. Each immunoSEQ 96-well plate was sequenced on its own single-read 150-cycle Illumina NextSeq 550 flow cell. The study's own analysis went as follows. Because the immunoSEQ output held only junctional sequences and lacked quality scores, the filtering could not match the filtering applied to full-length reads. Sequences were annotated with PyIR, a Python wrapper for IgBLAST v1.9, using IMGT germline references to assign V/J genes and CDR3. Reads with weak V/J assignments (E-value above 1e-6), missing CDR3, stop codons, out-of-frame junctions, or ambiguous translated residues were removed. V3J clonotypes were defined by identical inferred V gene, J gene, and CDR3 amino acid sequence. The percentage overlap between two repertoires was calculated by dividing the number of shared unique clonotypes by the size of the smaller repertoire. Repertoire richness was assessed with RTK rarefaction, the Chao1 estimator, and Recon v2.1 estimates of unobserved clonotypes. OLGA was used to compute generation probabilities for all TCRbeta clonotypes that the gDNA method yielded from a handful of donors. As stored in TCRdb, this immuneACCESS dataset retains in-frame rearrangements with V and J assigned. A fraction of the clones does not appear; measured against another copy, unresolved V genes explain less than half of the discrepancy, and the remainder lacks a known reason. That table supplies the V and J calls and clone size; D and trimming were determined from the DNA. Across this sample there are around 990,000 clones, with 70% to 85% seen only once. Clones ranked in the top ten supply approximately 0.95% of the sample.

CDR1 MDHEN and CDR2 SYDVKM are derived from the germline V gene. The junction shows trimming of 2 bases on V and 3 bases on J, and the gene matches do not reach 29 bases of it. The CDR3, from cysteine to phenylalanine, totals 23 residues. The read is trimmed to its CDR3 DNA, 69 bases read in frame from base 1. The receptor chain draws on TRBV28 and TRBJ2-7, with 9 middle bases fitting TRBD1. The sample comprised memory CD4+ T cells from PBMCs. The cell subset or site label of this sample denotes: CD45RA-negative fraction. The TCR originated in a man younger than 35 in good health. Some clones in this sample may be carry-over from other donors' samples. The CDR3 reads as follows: CASSLRIELYRDRAASRGYEQYF. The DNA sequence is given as TGTGCCAGCAGTTTACGGATTGAGTTATATAGGGACAGGGCTGCTTCACGAGGCTACGAGCAGTACTTC.